The clone carrying this T cell receptor (beta chain) was seen ten or more times. In TCRdb, the PCR reads were re-called with MiXCR into one record per CDR3 protein. The table has 600,000 to 650,000 distinct CDR3 sequences, approximately 20% seen once. The data were taken from a study of molecular identifiers for immune sequencing clone quantification. Overall study context: Four of five splits of RNA from 20,000 or 100,000 naive CD8 cells were sequenced in replicates.

This CDR3 comprises 12 residues. Germline V lookup: CDR1 LGHDT, CDR2 YNNKEL (reference sequence). Trimming pared 4 bases from V and 11 bases from J, leaving 13 bases between. Sequenced sample: naive CD8+ T cells from blood, with Jurkat cell RNA spiked in. Stated subset: FACS-sorted CD8+CD4-CCR7+CD45RA+ naive T cells. The clonotype was recovered from a human donor in good health. Some libraries in this study had Jurkat cell RNA spiked in. This chain joins TRBV3-1 and TRBJ2-3; tentative D call: TRBD1 (5 bases). The CDR3 DNA sequence: TGTGCCAGCAGCCCCAGGGATCTTAAGCAGTATTTT. Amino acids: CASSPRDLKQYF.